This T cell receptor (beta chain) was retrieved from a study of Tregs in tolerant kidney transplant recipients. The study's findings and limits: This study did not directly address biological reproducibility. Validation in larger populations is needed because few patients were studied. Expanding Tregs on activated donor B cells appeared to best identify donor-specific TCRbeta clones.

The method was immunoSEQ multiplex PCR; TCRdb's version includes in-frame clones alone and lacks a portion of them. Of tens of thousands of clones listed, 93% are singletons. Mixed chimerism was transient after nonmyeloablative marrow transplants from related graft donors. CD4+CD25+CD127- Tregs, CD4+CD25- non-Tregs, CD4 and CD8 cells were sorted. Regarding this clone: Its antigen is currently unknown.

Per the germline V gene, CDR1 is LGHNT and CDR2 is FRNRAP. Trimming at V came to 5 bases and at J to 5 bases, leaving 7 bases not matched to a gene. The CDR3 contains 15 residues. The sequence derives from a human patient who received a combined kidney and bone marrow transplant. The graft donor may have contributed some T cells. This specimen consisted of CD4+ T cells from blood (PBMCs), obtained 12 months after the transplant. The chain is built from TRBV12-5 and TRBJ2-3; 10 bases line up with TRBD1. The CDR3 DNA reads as TGTGCTAGTGGTCCCGACAGGGGGCAAGGAGATACGCAGTATTTT. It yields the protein CASGPDRGQGDTQYF.